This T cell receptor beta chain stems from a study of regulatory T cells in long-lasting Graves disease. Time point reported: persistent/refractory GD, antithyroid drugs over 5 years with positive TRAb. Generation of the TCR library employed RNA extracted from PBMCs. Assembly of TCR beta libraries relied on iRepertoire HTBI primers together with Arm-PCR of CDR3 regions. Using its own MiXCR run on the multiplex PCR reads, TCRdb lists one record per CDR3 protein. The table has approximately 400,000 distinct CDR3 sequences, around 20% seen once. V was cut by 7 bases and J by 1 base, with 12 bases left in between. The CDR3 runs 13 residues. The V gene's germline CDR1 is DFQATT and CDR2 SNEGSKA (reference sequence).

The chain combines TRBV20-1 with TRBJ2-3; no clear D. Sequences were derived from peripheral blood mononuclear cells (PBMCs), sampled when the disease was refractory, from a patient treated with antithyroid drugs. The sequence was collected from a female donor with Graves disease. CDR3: CSVKGLGTDTQYF. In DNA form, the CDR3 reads TGCAGTGTGAAAGGGCTCGGCACAGATACGCAGTATTTT.